Below are 23 T cell receptor beta chains sequenced from a single sample in a study of siplizumab effects on memory and regulatory T cells. Sequenced by immunoSEQ multiplex PCR; TCRdb stores in-frame clones only, minus some. Of more than 85,000 clones in the sample, about 93% were seen once. The sequenced material came from CD4+ T cells sorted from blood. These receptors all stem from a human donor in good health.

The CDR3 DNA follows: TGTGCCACCAGCAGAGATCCGACCCGCACCCCCGGGGAGCTGTTTTTT. Residues: CATSRDPTRTPGELFF. The chain couples TRBV15 to TRBJ2-2; D remains ambiguous. Germline values: CDR1 LNHNV, CDR2 YYDKDF (reference sequence). V lost 0 bases to trimming and J lost 6 bases, with 14 bases between them. The CDR3 spans 16 residues.

This clone has a single count. The chain is built from TRBV10-3 and TRBJ2-4; D remains ambiguous. The germline V gene encodes CDR1 ENHRY and CDR2 SYGVKD. The CDR3 is 12 residues long. V lost 2 bases and J 5 bases, leaving 4 bases between the germline ends. CDR3 in amino acids: CAISEPENIQYF. DNA of the CDR3: TGTGCCATCAGTGAGCCCGAAAACATTCAGTACTTC.

The chain uses TRBV5-6 and TRBJ1-1; D unresolved. The CDR3 is 13 amino acids. V was shortened by 2 bases and J by 0 bases, with 5 bases between the two germline ends. From germline, CDR1 is SGHDT and CDR2 YYEEEE. The CDR3 here is CASSLGLNTEAFF. The CDR3 nucleotides read TGTGCCAGCAGCTTAGGGTTGAACACTGAAGCTTTCTTT.

The V call is TRBV5-8, the J call TRBJ1-1; D remains unclear. V gave up 2 bases and J gave up 3 bases, with 17 bases separating them. Germline V gene lookup returns CDR1 SGHTS and CDR2 YDEGEE. The CDR3 is made up of 16 amino acids. Here the CDR3 DNA reads TGTGCCAGCAGCTTCGGTGGTCCCCAGAGGTACACTGAAGCTTTCTTT. Encoded protein: CASSFGGPQRYTEAFF.

The chain recombines TRBV19 with TRBJ1-2; TRBD1 is a possible D gene (6 bases). Looked up from germline, CDR1 is LNHDA and CDR2 is SQIVND (reference sequence). This CDR3 is 13 amino acids long. Between the trimmed V and J ends, which lost 7 bases and 4 bases, there was a span of 13 bases. DNA for the CDR3: TGTGCCAGTAACACGAGGGGGGTCTATGGCTACACCTTC. Translated: CASNTRGVYGYTF.

The rearrangement uses TRBV6-5 and TRBJ2-7, with 8 bases identical to TRBD2. The CDR3 sequence is 13 residues long. Germline V gene data show CDR1 as MNHEY and CDR2 as SVGAGI. V was pared by 8 bases and J by 6 bases, with 9 bases of the junction left unmatched. The CDR3 here is CASVRSGSLEQYF. The CDR3 coding sequence is TGTGCCAGCGTTCGAAGCGGGAGCCTCGAGCAGTACTTC.

Only a few counts were recorded for this clone. This chain joins TRBV7-2 and TRBJ2-1; 14 bases align to TRBD2. Looked up from germline, CDR1 is SGHTA and CDR2 is FQGNSA. The V segment lost 6 bases and the J segment 9 bases; nucleotides outside the gene matches: 7. The CDR3 has 15 residues. CDR3 sequence (DNA): TGTGCCAGCAGGAACGGACTAGCGGGAGGTGTTGAGCAGTTCTTC. It codes for CASRNGLAGGVEQFF.

The chain carries TRBV14 and TRBJ2-3, with D unresolved. V dropped 1 base and J dropped 0 bases, with 8 bases sitting between them. The CDR3 totals 15 residues. Per germline, CDR1 SGHDN and CDR2 FVKESK. CDR3 DNA sequence: TGTGCCAGCAGCCAAGCCCCGGCGAGCACAGATACGCAGTATTTT. As protein: CASSQAPASTDTQYF.

The CDR3 DNA reads as TGTGCCAGCAGCTCTTCGGTGTTTACAGATACGCAGTATTTT. It codes for CASSSSVFTDTQYF. The chain carries TRBV9 and TRBJ2-3; no reliable D call. Germline V CDR1 and CDR2: SGDLS, YYNGEE. The CDR3 runs to 14 residues. The V gene lost 4 bases and the J gene lost 3 bases, with 12 bases spanning the gap.

The chain links TRBV4-1 to TRBJ2-7; 7 nucleotides match TRBD1. The junction had 6 bases not matched to a gene; V was cut back by 0 bases and J by 10 bases. The CDR3 runs to 13 residues. CDR1 is MGHRA, CDR2 YSYEKL, per germline. The CDR3 is CASSQEGQRVQYF. CDR3 nucleotides: TGCGCCAGCAGCCAAGAGGGACAGCGTGTCCAGTACTTC.

The J gene is TRBJ2-3, the V gene TRBV6-1; no clear D. CDR3 size: 13 residues. The V end was cut by 5 bases, the J end by 7 bases, with 13 bases between. The germline V gene has CDR1 MNHNS and CDR2 SASEGT. CDR3: CASSLRAQHTQYF. The CDR3 nucleotides read TGTGCCAGCAGTCTTCGAGCACAGCATACGCAGTATTTT.

This clone was picked up one time. This chain connects TRBV20-1 to TRBJ2-3; D is ambiguous. The CDR3 has 11 amino acids. CDR1 is DFQATT and CDR2 is SNEGSKA in the germline V gene (reference sequence). V was cut by 6 bases and J by 5 bases, with 9 bases left in between. As DNA, the CDR3 is TGCAGTGCGGATACCTTAGATACGCAGTATTTT. Translated, it gives CSADTLDTQYF.

This clone has a handful of counts. The chain recombines TRBV10-3 with TRBJ1-2; possibly TRBD1 for D (6 bases). The CDR3 spans 14 residues. Germline V gene lookup returns CDR1 ENHRY and CDR2 SYGVKD. Between the trimmed V and J ends, which lost 5 bases and 5 bases, there was a span of 15 bases. This CDR3 is CAISPGANRYGYTF. The CDR3 DNA sequence: TGTGCCATCAGTCCGGGGGCGAATCGGTATGGCTACACCTTC.

This clone was seen a single time. The J gene is TRBJ2-7, the V gene TRBV7-8, with 10 bases aligning to TRBD2. The CDR3 has 16 amino acids. Germline trimming cut 3 bases from V and 2 bases from J; bases unmatched to any gene: 7. The germline gives CDR1 SGHVS, CDR2 FQNEAQ. The CDR3 is CASSLRGLASTYEQYF. The DNA for the CDR3 is TGTGCCAGCAGCTTGCGGGGACTAGCGTCGACCTACGAGCAGTACTTC.

This chain links TRBV5-5 with TRBJ2-7; no clear D. Germline V gene data show CDR1 as SGHKS and CDR2 as YYEKEE (reference sequence). Deletions cut 0 bases from V and 1 base from J, with 5 bases between. The length of the CDR3 is 13 residues. CDR3 DNA: TGTGCCAGCAGCTTGGCTCAATCCTACGAGCAGTACTTC. Protein: CASSLAQSYEQYF.

V gene TRBV18 combines with J gene TRBJ1-1; 8 bases are shared with TRBD1. After removal of 3 bases from V and 3 bases from J, the junction contained 12 bases not matched to a gene. CDR1 is KGHSH, CDR2 LQKENI, per germline. The CDR3 is made up of 17 amino acids. The CDR3 region has the DNA TGTGCCAGCTCACCTAATGTACAGGGGGGTATTGACACTGAAGCTTTCTTT. Amino acids: CASSPNVQGGIDTEAFF.

This clone was observed a few times. The V call is TRBV6-1, the J call TRBJ2-2; 11 bases map to TRBD1. V shed 7 bases, J shed 4 bases, and the junction held 5 bases outside the gene matches. The germline V gene has CDR1 MNHNS and CDR2 SASEGT. This CDR3 contains 15 residues. The chain's CDR3 is CASIWTGGITGELFF. The CDR3 bases are TGTGCCAGCATATGGACAGGGGGCATCACCGGGGAGCTGTTTTTT.

V gene TRBV4-1 combines with J gene TRBJ1-5; tentatively, D is TRBD1 (5 bases). The CDR3 covers 16 residues. V lost 1 base and J lost 6, with 16 bases in between. Germline V gene data show CDR1 as MGHRA and CDR2 as YSYEKL. As DNA, the CDR3 is TGCGCCAGCAGCCAAGTCGCAGGGTTCCGTGGTCAGCCCCAGCATTTT. Protein product: CASSQVAGFRGQPQHF.

V and J are TRBV5-4 and TRBJ2-7; D is perhaps TRBD1 or TRBD2 (5 bases each). Trimming left V 4 bases short and J 3 bases short, with 14 bases between. This CDR3 contains 14 residues. CDR1 and CDR2 (germline): SGHNT, YYREEE (reference sequence). CDR3 region: CASSQGRSVYEQYF. The CDR3, as DNA: TGTGCCAGCAGCCAGGGACGTAGTGTCTACGAGCAGTACTTC. Supplemented by reference TRBV5-4 and TRBJ2-7, the full variable domain reads ETGVTQSPTHLIKTRGQQVTLRCSSQSGHNTVSWYQQALGQGPQFIFQYYREEENGRGNFPPRFSGLQFPNYSSELNVNALELDDSALYLCASSQGRSVYEQYFGPGTRLTVT.

The V call is TRBV4-1, the J call TRBJ2-6, with D tentatively TRBD1 or TRBD2 (5 bases each). With 6 bases removed from V and 1 base from J, the gap between germline ends came to 10 bases. The CDR3 is 15 amino acids. Per the germline V gene, CDR1 is MGHRA and CDR2 is YSYEKL. The CDR3, as DNA: TGCGCCAGCAGAAAGTGGGGGTCTGGGGCCAACGTCCTGACTTTC. This codes for CASRKWGSGANVLTF.

This clone was recorded only once. The chain links TRBV5-1 to TRBJ2-2; D may be TRBD1 (5 bases). Germline V gene lookup returns CDR1 SGHRS and CDR2 YFSETQ. The V end was cut by 3 bases, the J end by 3 bases, with 12 bases between. The CDR3 length is 15 residues. Here the CDR3 reads CASSSRVSDTGELFF. As DNA, the CDR3 is TGCGCCAGCAGCTCCAGGGTATCGGACACCGGGGAGCTGTTTTTT. Looking up the rest from reference TRBV5-1 and TRBJ2-2 gives the full variable domain: KAGVTQTPRYLIKTRGQQVTLSCSPISGHRSVSWYQQTPGQGLQFLFEYFSETQRNKGNFPGRFSGRQFSNSRSEMNVSTLELGDSALYLCASSSRVSDTGELFFGEGSRLTVL.

The CDR3, as DNA: TGTGCCACCAGCAGAGAGACAGGGGGCGCGAAGGGCTACACCTTC. It translates to CATSRETGGAKGYTF. This chain uses TRBV15 with TRBJ1-2; 10 bases are a match to TRBD1. The CDR3 has 15 amino acids. With V trimmed by 0 bases and J by 8 bases, 6 bases remained unmatched. CDR1 is LNHNV and CDR2 is YYDKDF in the germline V gene (reference sequence). Combining the CDR3 with reference TRBV15 and TRBJ1-2 gives the whole variable domain DAMVIQNPRYQVTQFGKPVTLSCSQTLNHNVMYWYQQKSSQAPKLLFHYYDKDFNNEADTPDNFQSRRPNTSFCFLDIRSPGLGDTAMYLCATSRETGGAKGYTFGSGTRLTVV.

The chain joins TRBV5-1 to TRBJ1-2, with 9 bases identical to TRBD1. In germline, CDR1 is SGHRS, CDR2 YFSETQ. V lost 4 bases, J lost 4 bases, and 2 bases stayed unmatched. This CDR3 comprises 13 residues. This chain's CDR3 is CASSPGQGYGYTF. The CDR3 DNA is TGCGCCAGCAGCCCGGGACAGGGCTATGGCTACACCTTC.